These 28 T cell receptor beta chains were all obtained from the same sample, sequenced in a study of early stage breast cancer tumors. TCRdb keeps only in-frame clones here, not all; method: immunoSEQ multiplex PCR. The table includes some 48,000 clones, 83% detected once. Sequenced material: blood. The receptors were gathered from a person between 50 and 60 years old with breast cancer.

CDR3 in amino acids: CASRQDRASYYEQYF. The DNA of the CDR3 is TGTGCCAGCAGGCAGGACAGAGCAAGCTATTACGAGCAGTACTTC. V is TRBV2 and J is TRBJ2-7, with TRBD1 as a possible D gene (6 bases). The CDR3 spans 15 residues. Deletions cut 6 bases from V and 4 bases from J, with 19 bases between. Per germline, CDR1 SNHLY and CDR2 FYNNEI.

In this sample, this clone is medium-sized (0.01 to 0.1%). V gene TRBV6-6 combines with J gene TRBJ1-2, with 7 bases lining up with TRBD1. Trimming removed 2 bases from V and 1 base from J; junction bases left unmatched: 7. The CDR3 sequence is 16 residues long. Germline V CDR1 and CDR2: MNHNY, SVGAGI (reference sequence). In nucleotides, the CDR3 is TGTGCCAGCAGTTACGGTCGGGCAGGGGGTAACTATGGCTACACCTTC. It specifies CASSYGRAGGNYGYTF.

This chain connects TRBV7-6 to TRBJ2-3, with TRBD2 identical over 11 bases. Losses at the gene ends were 1 base for V and 7 bases for J; bases not matched to a gene: 10. The CDR3 loop spans 17 amino acids. Germline V CDR1 and CDR2: SGHVS, FNYEAQ. The CDR3 sequence: CASSLGMSTSGGYTQYF. The CDR3 nucleotides read TGTGCCAGCAGCTTAGGCATGAGTACTAGCGGGGGATATACGCAGTATTTT.

This clone came up a few times. V gene TRBV5-6 combines with J gene TRBJ1-6; 7 bases line up with TRBD1. The CDR3 is made up of 16 amino acids. Unmatched junction bases numbered 13, after V lost 3 bases and J lost 10 bases. The germline CDR1 and CDR2 sequences are SGHDT and YYEEEE. CDR3 nucleotide sequence: TGTGCCAGCAGCTCCTTACAGGGGATTCGATGGTCACCCCTCCACTTT. Translation gives CASSSLQGIRWSPLHF.

This clone has only a few counts. The chain employs TRBV5-4 and TRBJ1-2; D ambiguous. With 0 bases removed from V and 8 bases from J, the gap between germline ends came to 11 bases. The CDR3 loop spans 13 amino acids. Germline CDR1 reads SGHNT; CDR2 reads YYREEE (reference sequence). The CDR3 spells CASSLEALRGYTF. The CDR3, as DNA: TGTGCCAGCAGCTTGGAGGCATTACGAGGCTACACCTTC.

V and J are TRBV18 and TRBJ1-1; 8 bases are shared with TRBD1. The CDR3 spans 13 residues. Unmatched junction bases numbered 3, after V lost 5 bases and J lost 4 bases. The germline CDR1 and CDR2 sequences are KGHSH and LQKENI. CDR3 sequence: CASSRDRGTEAFF. In DNA form, the CDR3 reads TGTGCCAGCTCAAGAGACAGGGGCACTGAAGCTTTCTTT.

This clone was seen a few times. The genes are TRBV5-1 and TRBJ1-6; D is uncertain. Trimming stripped 5 bases from V and 10 bases from J, with 10 bases between. The CDR3 has 12 residues. The germline CDR1 and CDR2 sequences are SGHRS and YFSETQ. The CDR3: CASSEGGSPLHF. The CDR3 nucleotides are TGCGCCAGCAGTGAAGGCGGCTCACCCCTCCACTTT.

The V and J genes are TRBV30 and TRBJ1-5, with no clear D. The CDR3 contains 15 residues. Trimming removed 2 bases at V and 0 bases at J, with 11 bases between. CDR1 and CDR2 (germline): GTSNPN, SVGIG (reference sequence). Here the CDR3 reads CAWSQSGFSNQPQHF. The CDR3 DNA follows: TGTGCCTGGAGTCAATCGGGATTTAGCAATCAGCCCCAGCATTTT.

The J gene is TRBJ2-7, the V gene TRBV5-1, with 8 nucleotides matching TRBD2. Losses at the gene ends were 3 bases for V and 0 bases for J; bases not matched to a gene: 2. CDR1 is SGHRS, CDR2 YFSETQ, per germline. This CDR3 is 14 amino acids long. CDR3 sequence reads: CASSSREVSYEQYF. In DNA, the CDR3 is TGCGCCAGCAGCTCGCGGGAGGTCTCCTACGAGCAGTACTTC.

The rearrangement links TRBV11-2 to TRBJ2-5; D is possibly TRBD1 (5 bases). The CDR3 loop spans 13 amino acids. Germline values: CDR1 SGHAT, CDR2 FQNNGV. Between the trimmed V and J ends, which lost 3 bases and 4 bases, there was a span of 9 bases. CDR3 sequence: CASSFYGAETQYF. The CDR3 coding sequence is TGTGCCAGCAGCTTCTATGGGGCAGAGACCCAGTACTTC.

V gene TRBV6-6 combines with J gene TRBJ1-1; D perhaps matches TRBD1 (5 bases). Germline CDR1 MNHNY, CDR2 SVGAGI (reference sequence). The germline V and J ends were trimmed by 6 bases and 1 base, with 15 bases remaining between them. This CDR3 is built from 15 residues. CDR3 bases: TGTGCCAGCAGCCCACGGCTTAGGGGGAACACTGAAGCTTTCTTT. Amino acids: CASSPRLRGNTEAFF.

The table lists this clone with a count of one. V usage is TRBV29-1 and J usage is TRBJ2-1, with 8 bases matching TRBD2. Germline assignment: CDR1 SQVTM and CDR2 ANQGSEA. The length of the CDR3 is 13 residues. J lost 6 bases, V lost 4 bases, and 5 bases had no gene match. The CDR3 coding sequence is TGCAGCGTTGCGGGGGGGGCCGGCAATGAGCAGTTCTTC. This translates into CSVAGGAGNEQFF.

The rearrangement links TRBV6-5 to TRBJ2-6; a possible D gene is TRBD1 (5 bases). V was clipped by 10 bases and J by 2 bases, with 15 bases between them. Germline V gives CDR1 MNHEY, CDR2 SVGAGI. This CDR3 region has 15 residues. CDR3 DNA: TGTGCCACCCAGTATGTACAGGCTGGGGCCAACGTCCTGACTTTC. Its translation: CATQYVQAGANVLTF.

The rearrangement joins TRBV6-1 to TRBJ1-5; D gene uncertain. The CDR3 runs to 15 residues. CDR1 is MNHNS and CDR2 is SASEGT in the germline V gene. The V and J ends lost 4 bases and 0 bases respectively, with 10 bases between them. The CDR3 protein is CASSAAPYSNQPQHF. The CDR3 DNA follows: TGTGCCAGCAGTGCGGCACCCTATAGCAATCAGCCCCAGCATTTT.

The rearrangement links TRBV19 to TRBJ2-1; D not resolved. The CDR3 has 12 residues. CDR1 is LNHDA, CDR2 SQIVND, per germline (reference sequence). Deletions cut 1 base from V and 4 bases from J, with 2 bases between. CDR3 nucleotide sequence: TGTGCCAGTAGTATAGGGTACAATGAGCAGTTCTTC. This translates into CASSIGYNEQFF.

The chain employs TRBV10-2 and TRBJ1-2, with 9 bases aligning to TRBD1. Trimming removed 6 bases from V and 3 bases from J; junction bases left unmatched: 11. CDR1 is WSHSY and CDR2 is SAAADI in the germline V gene. This CDR3 spans 16 amino acids. The CDR3 sequence: CASSPDRGLIYYGYTF. DNA for the CDR3: TGCGCCAGCAGCCCGGACAGGGGTTTGATATACTATGGCTACACCTTC.

V is TRBV28 and J is TRBJ2-7, with 9 bases lining up with TRBD2. There are 15 residues in the CDR3. V shed 3 bases, J shed 0 bases, and the junction held 3 bases outside the gene matches. The germline V gene encodes CDR1 MDHEN and CDR2 SYDVKM. For the CDR3, the DNA is TGTGCCAGCAGTTTGGGCGGGAGGGTCTCCTACGAGCAGTACTTC. The encoded protein is CASSLGGRVSYEQYF.

This rearrangement joins TRBV2 to TRBJ2-2, with 9 positions matching TRBD1. CDR3 length: 14 amino acids. V was pared by 10 bases and J by 0 bases, with 3 bases of the junction left unmatched. Germline CDR1 SNHLY, CDR2 FYNNEI. The CDR3 region has the DNA TGTGCCACCCGACAGGGGGCGAACACCGGGGAGCTGTTTTTT. Translating gives CATRQGANTGELFF.

The chain joins TRBV10-2 to TRBJ2-7; D may be TRBD1 (5 bases). V gave up 6 bases and J gave up 0 bases, with 9 bases separating them. CDR1 WSHSY and CDR2 SAAADI come from the germline V gene. The CDR3 sequence is 13 residues long. The CDR3 loop reads CASRAGRSYEQYF. The CDR3 coding sequence is TGCGCCAGCAGGGCAGGGCGCTCCTACGAGCAGTACTTC.

The genes are TRBV5-1 and TRBJ1-6; 8 nucleotides agree with TRBD1. The germline gives CDR1 SGHRS, CDR2 YFSETQ. This CDR3 contains 16 residues. V was pared by 4 bases and J by 9 bases, with 12 bases of the junction left unmatched. The CDR3 protein is CASSARPDRESSPLHF. DNA of the CDR3: TGCGCCAGCAGCGCGAGACCGGACAGGGAAAGTTCACCCCTCCACTTT.

This rearrangement joins TRBV7-2 to TRBJ2-7; tentatively, D is TRBD1 or TRBD2 (5 bases each). CDR1 and CDR2 from the germline V gene are SGHTA and FQGNSA. V dropped 1 base and J dropped 9 bases, with 13 bases sitting between them. This CDR3 is 13 amino acids long. The CDR3 is CASSLEGSLGQYF. DNA for the CDR3: TGTGCCAGCAGCTTAGAGGGGAGCCTAGGGCAGTACTTC.

CDR3 sequence (DNA): TGTGCCAGCAGCCCCAATGGCTACGAGCAGTACTTC. Its protein is CASSPNGYEQYF. V gene TRBV4-2 combines with J gene TRBJ2-7; D remains unclear. This CDR3 is 12 amino acids long. From germline, CDR1 is LGHNA and CDR2 YNFKEQ. The V end lost 4 bases, the J end lost 3 bases, and 7 bases lay between the germline ends.

This clone occurred once. The genes are TRBV5-6 and TRBJ2-6; the D gene is possibly TRBD1 (6 bases). The V end lost 0 bases, the J end lost 2 bases, and 12 bases lay between the germline ends. The germline V gene encodes CDR1 SGHDT and CDR2 YYEEEE. The CDR3 extends over 17 amino acids. The CDR3 region has the DNA TGTGCCAGCAGCTTGGGCCTCACAGGGCCTGGGGCCAACGTCCTGACTTTC. This encodes CASSLGLTGPGANVLTF.

The V call is TRBV6-5, the J call TRBJ2-1; no reliable D call. Germline-derived CDR1 and CDR2 are MNHEY and SVGAGI. Trimming cost V 3 bases and J 7 bases, with 7 bases left between them. The length of the CDR3 is 12 residues. CDR3 sequence reads: CASSYSQNEQFF. In DNA form, the CDR3 reads TGTGCCAGCAGTTATTCCCAGAATGAGCAGTTCTTC.

This chain uses TRBV30 with TRBJ1-2; 7 bases map to TRBD1. The CDR3 loop spans 14 amino acids. Per germline, CDR1 GTSNPN and CDR2 SVGIG (reference sequence). V dropped 2 bases and J dropped 7; count of bases not matched to a gene: 10. The CDR3 loop reads CAWSPPGGGIGYTF. CDR3 nucleotide sequence: TGTGCCTGGAGTCCACCGGGAGGGGGCATTGGCTACACCTTC.

The chain's CDR3 is CASRSGANTEAFF. CDR3 nucleotides: TGTGCCAGCAGATCCGGGGCGAACACTGAAGCTTTCTTT. The J gene is TRBJ1-1, the V gene TRBV7-9, with D possibly being TRBD1 (5 bases). The V gene's germline CDR1 is SEHNR and CDR2 FQNEAQ (reference sequence). This CDR3 contains 13 residues. The V end was cut by 6 bases, the J end by 1 base, with 9 bases between.

The gene calls are TRBV5-4 and TRBJ2-6, with D unclear. This CDR3 comprises 14 residues. Germline lookup yields CDR1 SGHNT and CDR2 YYREEE (reference sequence). The V end lost 3 bases, the J end lost 2 bases, and 6 bases lay between the germline ends. The CDR3 protein is CASSSQTGANVLTF. The CDR3 nucleotides are TGTGCCAGCAGCTCTCAAACTGGGGCCAACGTCCTGACTTTC.

This clone was recorded a few times. The J gene is TRBJ2-7, the V gene TRBV9; 9 bases align to TRBD2. The CDR3 loop spans 15 amino acids. The trim removed 0 bases at V and 3 bases at J, leaving 4 bases unmatched. CDR1 SGDLS and CDR2 YYNGEE come from the germline V gene. CDR3 bases: TGTGCCAGCAGCGTAGGGCTAGCGGGATTCTACGAGCAGTACTTC. It specifies CASSVGLAGFYEQYF.